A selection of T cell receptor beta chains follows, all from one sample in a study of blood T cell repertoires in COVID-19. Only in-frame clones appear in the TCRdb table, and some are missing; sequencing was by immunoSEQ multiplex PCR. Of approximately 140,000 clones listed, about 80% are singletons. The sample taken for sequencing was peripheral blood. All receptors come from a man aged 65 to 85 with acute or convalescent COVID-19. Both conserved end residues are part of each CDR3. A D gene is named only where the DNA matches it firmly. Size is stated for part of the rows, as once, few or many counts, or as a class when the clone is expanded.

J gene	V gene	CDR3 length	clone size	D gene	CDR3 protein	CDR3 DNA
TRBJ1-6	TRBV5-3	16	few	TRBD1	CARSVPTGGLDSPLHF	TGTGCCAGAAGCGTCCCGACAGGGGGTCTGGATTCACCCCTCCACTTT
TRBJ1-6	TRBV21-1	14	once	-	CASSKKQSNSPLHF	TGTGCCAGCAGCAAAAAACAGAGTAATTCACCCCTCCACTTT
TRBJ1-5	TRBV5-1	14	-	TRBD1	CASSSGQGGQPQHF	TGCGCCAGCAGCTCAGGACAGGGAGGACAGCCCCAGCATTTT
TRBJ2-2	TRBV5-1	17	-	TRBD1	CASSLAGAGGKTGELFF	TGCGCCAGCAGCTTGGCCGGGGCAGGGGGCAAGACCGGGGAGCTGTTTTTT
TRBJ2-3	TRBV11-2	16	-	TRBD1	CASSLRQGAYTDTQYF	TGTGCCAGCAGCTTAAGACAGGGGGCCTACACAGATACGCAGTATTTT
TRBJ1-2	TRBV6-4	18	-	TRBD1	CASSDFFIPGQGADRYTF	TGTGCCAGCAGTGACTTCTTTATACCGGGACAGGGGGCTGATCGCTACACCTTC
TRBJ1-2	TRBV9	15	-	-	CASSERGGTYDGYTF	TGTGCCAGCAGCGAGCGAGGGGGAACCTACGATGGCTACACCTTC
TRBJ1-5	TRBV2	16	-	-	CASTDGSRVGNQPQHF	TGTGCCAGCACCGACGGGAGCAGGGTAGGCAATCAGCCCCAGCATTTT
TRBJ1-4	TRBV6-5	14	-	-	CATNQGWSGEKLFF	TGTGCCACCAATCAGGGCTGGTCGGGTGAAAAACTGTTTTTT
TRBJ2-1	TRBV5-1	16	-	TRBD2	CASSPRTSGGANEQFF	TGCGCCAGCAGCCCTAGGACTAGCGGGGGGGCCAATGAGCAGTTCTTC
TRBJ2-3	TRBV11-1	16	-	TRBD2	CASSSRLAGSTDTQYF	TGTGCCAGCAGCTCCCGACTAGCGGGAAGCACAGATACGCAGTATTTT
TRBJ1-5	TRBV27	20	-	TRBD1	CASSLFCSLGDSTPTQPQHF	TGTGCCAGCAGTTTGTTCTGTTCCCTAGGGGACAGCACCCCAACCCAGCCCCAGCATTTT
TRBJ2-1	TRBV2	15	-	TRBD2	CASKGDSGTLGEQFF	TGTGCCAGCAAGGGGGATAGCGGGACTTTGGGTGAGCAGTTCTTC
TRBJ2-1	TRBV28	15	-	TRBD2	CASVAGDTGYNEQFF	TGTGCCAGTGTAGCGGGAGATACGGGCTACAATGAGCAGTTCTTC
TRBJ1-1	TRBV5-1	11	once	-	CASSAGTEAFF	TGCGCCAGCAGTGCCGGGACTGAAGCTTTCTTT
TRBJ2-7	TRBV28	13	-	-	CASSLQQGLSFYF	TGTGCCAGCAGTTTACAGCAGGGTCTCAGCTTTTACTTC
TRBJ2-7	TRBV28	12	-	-	CASSLAQGLQYF	TGTGCCAGCAGTTTGGCACAGGGCCTACAGTACTTC
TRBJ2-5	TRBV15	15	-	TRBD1	CATSPRQGGYETQYF	TGTGCCACCAGCCCGCGACAGGGGGGGTATGAGACCCAGTACTTC
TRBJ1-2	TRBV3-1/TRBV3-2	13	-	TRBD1	CASSQGGQGGGTF	TGTGCCAGCAGCCAAGGGGGACAGGGAGGTGGAACCTTC
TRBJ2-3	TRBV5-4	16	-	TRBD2	CASSRLAGLGTDTQYF	TGTGCCAGCAGCCGACTAGCGGGTCTTGGCACAGATACGCAGTATTTT
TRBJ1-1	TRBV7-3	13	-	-	CASSQTGNTEAFF	TGTGCCAGCAGTCAAACAGGGAACACTGAAGCTTTCTTT
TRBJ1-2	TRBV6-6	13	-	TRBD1	CASSSPTGQGYTF	TGTGCCAGCAGTTCCCCGACAGGGCAAGGCTACACCTTC
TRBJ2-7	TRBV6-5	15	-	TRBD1	CASTPGTGSVNEQYF	TGTGCCAGCACCCCCGGGACAGGGTCGGTCAACGAGCAGTACTTC
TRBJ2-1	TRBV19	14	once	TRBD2	CASSPPGLENEQFF	TGTGCCAGTAGCCCCCCGGGACTAGAAAATGAGCAGTTCTTC
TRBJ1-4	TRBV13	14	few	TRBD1	CASSFDRANEKLFF	TGTGCCAGCAGCTTCGACAGGGCCAATGAAAAACTGTTTTTT
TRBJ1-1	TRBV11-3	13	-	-	CASSLESGVAAFF	TGTGCCAGCAGCTTAGAGTCAGGGGTCGCAGCTTTCTTT
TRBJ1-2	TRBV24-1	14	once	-	CATSAAGANYGYTF	TGTGCCACCAGTGCCGCGGGGGCTAACTATGGCTACACCTTC